This T cell receptor (beta chain) was documented in a study of control samples from healthy donors and cancer patients. The method was immunoSEQ multiplex PCR; TCRdb's version includes in-frame clones alone and lacks a portion of them. Among around 200,000 clones listed, around 92% were seen once. The sample consisted of blood. The receptor comes from a woman between 25 and 40 years old in good health.

CDR3 amino acids: CASSFNRGGETQYF. The CDR3 DNA is TGTGCCAGCAGTTTTAACAGGGGAGGGGAGACCCAGTACTTC. The chain uses TRBV28 and TRBJ2-5; D assignment may be TRBD1 or TRBD2 (7 bases each). V dropped 3 bases and J dropped 5 bases, with 13 bases sitting between them. The CDR3 length is 14 residues. The germline CDR1 and CDR2 sequences are MDHEN and SYDVKM.